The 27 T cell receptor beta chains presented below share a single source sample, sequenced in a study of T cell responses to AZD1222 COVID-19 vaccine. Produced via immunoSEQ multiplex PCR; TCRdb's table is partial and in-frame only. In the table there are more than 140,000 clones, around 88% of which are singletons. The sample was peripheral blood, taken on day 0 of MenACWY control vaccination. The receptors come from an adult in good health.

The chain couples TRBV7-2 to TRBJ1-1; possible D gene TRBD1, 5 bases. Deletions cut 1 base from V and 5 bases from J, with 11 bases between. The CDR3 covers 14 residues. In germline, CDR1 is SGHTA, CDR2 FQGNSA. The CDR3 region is CASSLVFGGTEAFF. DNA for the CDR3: TGTGCCAGCAGCTTAGTCTTCGGGGGAACTGAAGCTTTCTTT.

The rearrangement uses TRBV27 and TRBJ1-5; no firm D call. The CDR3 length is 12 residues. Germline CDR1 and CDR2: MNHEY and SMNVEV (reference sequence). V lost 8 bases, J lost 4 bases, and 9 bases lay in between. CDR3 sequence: CASGRYNQPQHF. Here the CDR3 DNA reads TGTGCCAGCGGGCGCTATAATCAGCCCCAGCATTTT.

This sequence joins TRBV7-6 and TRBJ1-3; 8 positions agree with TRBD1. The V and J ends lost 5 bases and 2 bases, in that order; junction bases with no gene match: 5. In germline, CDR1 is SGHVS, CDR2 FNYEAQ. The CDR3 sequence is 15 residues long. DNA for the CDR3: TGTGCCAGCAGCCACGGGACAGGCCCTGGAAACACCATATATTTT. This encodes CASSHGTGPGNTIYF.

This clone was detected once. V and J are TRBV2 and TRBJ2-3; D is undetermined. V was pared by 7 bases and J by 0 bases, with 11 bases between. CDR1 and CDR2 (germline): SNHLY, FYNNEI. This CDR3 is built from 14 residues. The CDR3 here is CASIWGSSTDTQYF. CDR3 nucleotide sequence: TGTGCCAGCATATGGGGTTCTAGCACAGATACGCAGTATTTT.

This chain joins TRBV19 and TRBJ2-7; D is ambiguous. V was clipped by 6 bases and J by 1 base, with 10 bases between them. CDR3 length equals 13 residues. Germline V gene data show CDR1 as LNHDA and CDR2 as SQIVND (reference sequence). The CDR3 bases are TGTGCCAGTAGCCCTGGACGGTCCTACGAGCAGTACTTC. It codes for CASSPGRSYEQYF.

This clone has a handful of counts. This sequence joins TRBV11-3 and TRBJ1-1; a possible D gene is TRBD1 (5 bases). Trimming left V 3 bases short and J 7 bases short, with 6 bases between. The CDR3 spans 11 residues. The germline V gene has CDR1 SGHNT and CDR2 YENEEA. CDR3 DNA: TGTGCCAGCAGCTTTGGGGGTGAAGCTTTCTTT. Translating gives CASSFGGEAFF. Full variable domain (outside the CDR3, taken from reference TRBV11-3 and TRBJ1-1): EAGVVQSPRYKIIEKKQPVAFWCNPISGHNTLYWYLQNLGQGPELLIRYENEEAVDDSQLPKDRFSAERLKGVDSTLKIQPAELGDSAVYLCASSFGGEAFFGQGTRLTVV.

As DNA, the CDR3 is TGTGCCAGTAGGCGAAGTGGCGTAATGTTAGAGCTGTTTTTT. This translates into CASRRSGVMLELFF. The chain has TRBV19 and TRBJ2-2, with D unclear. The V gene lost 6 bases and the J gene lost 11 bases, with 19 bases spanning the gap. The CDR3 has 14 residues. Germline V gene data show CDR1 as LNHDA and CDR2 as SQIVND (reference sequence).

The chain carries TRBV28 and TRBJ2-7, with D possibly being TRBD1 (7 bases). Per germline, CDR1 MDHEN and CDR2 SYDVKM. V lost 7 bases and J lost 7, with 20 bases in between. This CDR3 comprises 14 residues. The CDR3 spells CASTPGDRFMEQYF. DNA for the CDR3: TGTGCCAGCACCCCGGGGGACAGATTCATGGAGCAGTACTTC. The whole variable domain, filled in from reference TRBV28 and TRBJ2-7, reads DVKVTQSSRYLVKRTGEKVFLECVQDMDHENMFWYRQDPGLGLRLIYFSYDVKMKEKGDIPEGYSVSREKKERFSLILESASTNQTSMYLCASTPGDRFMEQYFGPGTRLTVT.

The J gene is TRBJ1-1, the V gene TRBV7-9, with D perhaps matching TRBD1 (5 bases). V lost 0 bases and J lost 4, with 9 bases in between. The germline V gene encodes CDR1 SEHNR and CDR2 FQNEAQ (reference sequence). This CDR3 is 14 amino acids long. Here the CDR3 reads CASSLAQGSTEAFF. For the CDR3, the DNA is TGTGCCAGCAGCTTAGCGCAGGGAAGCACTGAAGCTTTCTTT.

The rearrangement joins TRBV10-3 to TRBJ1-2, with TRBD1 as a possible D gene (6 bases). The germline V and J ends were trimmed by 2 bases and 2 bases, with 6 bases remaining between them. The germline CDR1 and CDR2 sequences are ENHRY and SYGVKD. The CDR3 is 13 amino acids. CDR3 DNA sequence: TGTGCCATCAGTGAGACAGGGAACTATGGCTACACCTTC. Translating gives CAISETGNYGYTF.

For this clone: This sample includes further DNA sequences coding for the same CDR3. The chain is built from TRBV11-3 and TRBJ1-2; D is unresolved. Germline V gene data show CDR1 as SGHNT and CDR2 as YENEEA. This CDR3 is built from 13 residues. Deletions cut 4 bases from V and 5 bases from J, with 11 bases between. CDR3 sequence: CASSSRTEYGYTF. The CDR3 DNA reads TGTGCCAGCAGCTCAAGGACGGAGTATGGCTACACCTTC.

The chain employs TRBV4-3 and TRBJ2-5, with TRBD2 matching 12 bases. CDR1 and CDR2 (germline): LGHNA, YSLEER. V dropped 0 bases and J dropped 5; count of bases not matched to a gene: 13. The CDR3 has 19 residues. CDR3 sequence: CASSQDHRRTSGMGETQYF. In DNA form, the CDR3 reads TGCGCCAGCAGCCAAGATCATCGAAGGACTAGCGGGATGGGGGAGACCCAGTACTTC.

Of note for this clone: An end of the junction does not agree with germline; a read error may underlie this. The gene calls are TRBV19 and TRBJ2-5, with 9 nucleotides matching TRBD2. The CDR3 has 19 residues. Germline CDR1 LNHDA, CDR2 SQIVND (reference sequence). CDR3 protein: CASSMSSGGSVRWQETRYF. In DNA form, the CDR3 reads TGTGCCAGTAGTATGAGTAGCGGGGGTTCGGTGCGATGGCAAGAGACCCGGTACTTC. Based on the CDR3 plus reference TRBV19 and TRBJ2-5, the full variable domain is DGGITQSPKYLFRKEGQNVTLSCEQNLNHDAMYWYRQDPGQGLRLIYYSQIVNDFQKGDIAEGYSVSREKKESFPLTVTSAQKNPTAFYLCASSMSSGGSVRWQETRYFGPGTRLLVL.

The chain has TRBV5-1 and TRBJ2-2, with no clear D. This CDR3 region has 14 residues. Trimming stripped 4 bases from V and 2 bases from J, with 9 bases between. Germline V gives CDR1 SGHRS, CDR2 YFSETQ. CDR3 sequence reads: CASSVDLNTGELFF. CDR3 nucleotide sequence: TGCGCCAGCAGCGTTGACTTAAACACCGGGGAGCTGTTTTTT.

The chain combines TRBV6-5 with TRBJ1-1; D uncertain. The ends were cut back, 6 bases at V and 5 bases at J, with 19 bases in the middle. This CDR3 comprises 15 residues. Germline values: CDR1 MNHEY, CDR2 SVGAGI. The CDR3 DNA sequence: TGTGCCAGCAGCCGTAACACAGTGGCGGGGACTGAAGCTTTCTTT. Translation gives CASSRNTVAGTEAFF.

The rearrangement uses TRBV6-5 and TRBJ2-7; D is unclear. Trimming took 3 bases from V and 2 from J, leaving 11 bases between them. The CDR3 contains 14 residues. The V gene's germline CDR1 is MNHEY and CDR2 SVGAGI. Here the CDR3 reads CASSYKQKAYEQYF. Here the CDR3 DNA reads TGTGCCAGCAGTTATAAACAGAAAGCCTACGAGCAGTACTTC.

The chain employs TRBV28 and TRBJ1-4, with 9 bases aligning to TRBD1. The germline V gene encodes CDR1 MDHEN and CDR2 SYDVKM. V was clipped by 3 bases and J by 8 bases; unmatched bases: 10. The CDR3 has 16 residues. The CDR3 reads CASSFLPGTGPEKLFF. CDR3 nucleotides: TGTGCCAGCAGTTTCCTCCCCGGGACAGGGCCCGAAAAACTGTTTTTT.

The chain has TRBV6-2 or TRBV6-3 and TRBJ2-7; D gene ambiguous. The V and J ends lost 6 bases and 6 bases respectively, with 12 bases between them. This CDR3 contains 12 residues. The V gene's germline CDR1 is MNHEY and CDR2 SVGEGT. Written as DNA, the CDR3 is TGTGCCAGCAGCTCCGACCATATCGAGCAGTACTTC. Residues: CASSSDHIEQYF.

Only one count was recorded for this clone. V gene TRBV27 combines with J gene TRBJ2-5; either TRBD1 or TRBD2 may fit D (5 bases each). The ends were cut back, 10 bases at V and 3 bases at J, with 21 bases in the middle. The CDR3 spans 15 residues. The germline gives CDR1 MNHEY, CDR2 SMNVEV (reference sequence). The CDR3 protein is CATSGAGQSEETQYF. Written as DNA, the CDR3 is TGTGCCACCTCCGGGGCCGGTCAGTCAGAAGAGACCCAGTACTTC.

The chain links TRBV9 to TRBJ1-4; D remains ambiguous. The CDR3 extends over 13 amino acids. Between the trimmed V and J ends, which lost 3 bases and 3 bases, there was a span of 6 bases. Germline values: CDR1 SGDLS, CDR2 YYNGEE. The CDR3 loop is CASSGGPNEKLFF. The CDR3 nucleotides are TGTGCCAGCAGCGGAGGGCCTAATGAAAAACTGTTTTTT.

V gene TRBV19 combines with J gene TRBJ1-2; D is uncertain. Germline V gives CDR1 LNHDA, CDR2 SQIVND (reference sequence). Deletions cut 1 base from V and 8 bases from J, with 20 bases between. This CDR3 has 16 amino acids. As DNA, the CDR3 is TGTGCCAGTAGTATAGTTGGAGCCGGGCCATCGAGGGGCTACACCTTC. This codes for CASSIVGAGPSRGYTF.

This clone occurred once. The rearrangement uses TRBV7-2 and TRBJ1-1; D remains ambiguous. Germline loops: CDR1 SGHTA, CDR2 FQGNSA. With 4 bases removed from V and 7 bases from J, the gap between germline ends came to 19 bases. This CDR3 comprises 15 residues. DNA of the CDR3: TGTGCCAGCAGCTCTCAGCCTGTGGGCCGAGGTGAAGCTTTCTTT. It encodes CASSSQPVGRGEAFF.

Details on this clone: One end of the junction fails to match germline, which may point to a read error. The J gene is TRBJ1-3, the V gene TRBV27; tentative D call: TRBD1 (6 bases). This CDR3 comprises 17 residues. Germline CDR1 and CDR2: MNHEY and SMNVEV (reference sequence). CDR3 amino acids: CASSTSAAGASANTIYF. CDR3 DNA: TGTGCCAGCAGTACATCAGCGGCAGGGGCCTCTGCAAACACCATATATTTT.

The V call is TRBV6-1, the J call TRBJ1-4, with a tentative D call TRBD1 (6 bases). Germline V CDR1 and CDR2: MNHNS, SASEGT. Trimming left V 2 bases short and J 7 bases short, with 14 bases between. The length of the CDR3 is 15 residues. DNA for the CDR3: TGTGCCAGCAGTGAAACCGGCTCCAGGGGTGAAAAACTGTTTTTT. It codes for CASSETGSRGEKLFF.

CDR3 nucleotides: TGTGCCAGCAGCCAAGATCGGGGGGGCGCTGGGGCCAACGTCCTGACTTTC. Amino acid sequence: CASSQDRGGAGANVLTF. This rearrangement joins TRBV4-2 to TRBJ2-6; 8 bases are shared with TRBD2. Trimming cost V 0 bases and J 2 bases; bases outside gene matches: 3. Germline V gives CDR1 LGHNA, CDR2 YNFKEQ. The CDR3 runs 17 residues.

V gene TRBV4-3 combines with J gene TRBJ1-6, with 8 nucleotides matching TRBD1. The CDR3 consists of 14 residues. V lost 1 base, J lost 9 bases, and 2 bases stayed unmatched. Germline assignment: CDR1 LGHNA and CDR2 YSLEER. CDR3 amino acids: CASSQGQGSSPLHF. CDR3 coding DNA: TGCGCCAGCAGCCAAGGACAGGGGAGTTCACCCCTCCACTTT.

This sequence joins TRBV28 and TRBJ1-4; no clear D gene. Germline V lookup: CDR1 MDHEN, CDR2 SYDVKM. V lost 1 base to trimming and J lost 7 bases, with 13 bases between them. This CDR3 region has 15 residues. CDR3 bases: TGTGCCAGCAGTTTATCTGGCAGCTCTCGTGAAAAACTGTTTTTT. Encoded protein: CASSLSGSSREKLFF.